The T cell receptor (beta chain) described here comes from a study of T cells in Graves' hyperthyroidism and ophthalmopathy. Using RNA transcripts as the source, TCR beta CDR3 regions were amplified. When the TCR CDR3 underwent first-round RT-PCR, the HTBI primer set was used. TCRdb reprocessed the multiplex PCR reads via MiXCR and lists one record per CDR3 protein. The table has 350,000 to 400,000 distinct CDR3 sequences, roughly 19% seen once. This CDR3 region has 16 residues. The germline V and J ends were trimmed by 5 bases and 0 bases, with 11 bases remaining between them. Looked up from germline, CDR1 is SGHAT and CDR2 is FQNNGV. Over 18 months, lack of ophthalmopathy progression marked Graves' hyperthyroidism as stable. Patients aged 18 to 65 had newly diagnosed hyperthyroidism of under 2 months' duration.

The V gene is TRBV11-2, the J gene TRBJ1-6, with unresolved D. The TCR was taken from a woman aged 18-30 years with Graves' hyperthyroidism. Sequences were obtained from blood. The CDR3 nucleotides read TGTGCCAGCAGCCGGGCCCTTAGCTCCTATAATTCACCCCTCCACTTT. This gives the protein CASSRALSSYNSPLHF.